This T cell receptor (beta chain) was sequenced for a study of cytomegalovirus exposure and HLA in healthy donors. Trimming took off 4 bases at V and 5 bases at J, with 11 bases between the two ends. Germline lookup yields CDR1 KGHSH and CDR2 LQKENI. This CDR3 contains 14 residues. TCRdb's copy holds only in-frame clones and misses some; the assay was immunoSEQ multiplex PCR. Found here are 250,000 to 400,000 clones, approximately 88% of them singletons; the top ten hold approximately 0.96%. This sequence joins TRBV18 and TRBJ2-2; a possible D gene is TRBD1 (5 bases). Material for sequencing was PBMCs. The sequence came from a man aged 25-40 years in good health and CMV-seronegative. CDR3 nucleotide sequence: TGTGCCAGCTCACTAGACCACAGGACCGGGGAGCTGTTTTTT. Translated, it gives CASSLDHRTGELFF.